Below are 23 T cell receptor beta chains sequenced from a single sample in a study of cytomegalovirus exposure and HLA in healthy donors. This PCR relied on a set of 60 Vbeta primers and 13 Jbeta primers. The method was immunoSEQ multiplex PCR; TCRdb's version includes in-frame clones alone and lacks a portion of them. The sample lists about 98,000 clones; around 67% were seen once. Sequenced material: PBMCs. These receptors came from a man aged 50 to 59 in good health and CMV-seronegative.

CDR3 amino acids: CASSYRGSGANVLTF. The CDR3 bases are TGTGCCAGCAGCTATCGGGGCTCTGGGGCCAACGTCCTGACTTTC. This sequence joins TRBV7-9 and TRBJ2-6; D possibly corresponds to TRBD2 (5 bases). Germline CDR1 SEHNR, CDR2 FQNEAQ (reference sequence). Trimming cost V 4 bases and J 0 bases, with 7 bases left between them. This CDR3 comprises 15 residues. The full variable domain, with the rest looked up from reference TRBV7-9 and TRBJ2-6, is DTGVSQNPRHKITKRGQNVTFRCDPISEHNRLYWYRQTLGQGPEFLTYFQNEAQLEKSRLLSDRFSAERPKGSFSTLEIQRTEQGDSAMYLCASSYRGSGANVLTFGAGSRLTVL.

CDR3 amino acids: CASSWETGEKLFF. CDR3 DNA: TGCGCCAGCAGCTGGGAGACAGGGGAAAAACTGTTTTTT. The chain combines TRBV5-1 with TRBJ1-4; 7 positions match TRBD1. The germline V gene encodes CDR1 SGHRS and CDR2 YFSETQ. The CDR3 is 13 amino acids. Trimming at V came to 3 bases and at J to 8 bases, leaving 4 bases not matched to a gene.

V gene TRBV7-2 combines with J gene TRBJ2-1; 12 positions agree with TRBD1. Per the germline V gene, CDR1 is SGHTA and CDR2 is FQGNSA. V trimming: 4 bases; J trimming: 9 bases; junction bases outside the gene matches: 4. This CDR3 comprises 14 residues. CDR3 sequence reads: CASSWDRGHGEQFF. CDR3 coding DNA: TGTGCCAGCAGCTGGGACAGGGGGCATGGTGAGCAGTTCTTC.

The rearrangement joins TRBV28 to TRBJ2-1; 11 bases fit TRBD1. The CDR3 runs to 15 residues. Per the germline V gene, CDR1 is MDHEN and CDR2 is SYDVKM. Germline trimming cut 7 bases from V and 4 bases from J; bases unmatched to any gene: 6. CDR3 protein: CASISGTGGYNEQFF. The CDR3 DNA reads as TGTGCCAGCATTTCGGGGACAGGGGGTTACAATGAGCAGTTCTTC.

The chain joins TRBV19 to TRBJ1-1, with D perhaps TRBD1 (6 bases). The CDR3 consists of 14 residues. Trimming pared 6 bases from V and 0 bases from J, leaving 11 bases between. Germline lookup yields CDR1 LNHDA and CDR2 SQIVND (reference sequence). This CDR3 is CASRQQGLNTEAFF. The DNA of the CDR3 is TGTGCCAGTAGACAACAGGGCCTGAACACTGAAGCTTTCTTT.

The chain combines TRBV18 with TRBJ2-7; 7 positions match TRBD2. The junction had 8 bases not matched to a gene; V was cut back by 6 bases and J by 3 bases. Germline CDR1 and CDR2: KGHSH and LQKENI. CDR3 size: 14 residues. The CDR3 nucleotides are TGTGCCAGCTCCGGGGGGATCGCCAGCTACGAGCAGTACTTC. It codes for CASSGGIASYEQYF.

This clone was counted between two and nine times. This chain links TRBV9 with TRBJ1-2; D is uncertain. The germline V gene has CDR1 SGDLS and CDR2 YYNGEE. Trimming removed 0 bases from V and 2 bases from J, with 5 bases in between. This CDR3 is built from 13 residues. This CDR3 is CASSVGRNYGYTF. The CDR3 nucleotides are TGTGCCAGCAGCGTAGGCAGGAACTATGGCTACACCTTC.

This clone was seen only a few times. The V and J genes are TRBV28 and TRBJ2-5, with 10 bases lining up with TRBD2. The CDR3 covers 16 residues. V trimming: 6 bases; J trimming: 5 bases; junction bases outside the gene matches: 12. The V gene's germline CDR1 is MDHEN and CDR2 SYDVKM. The CDR3 spells CASSLPGSGRLETQYF. As DNA, the CDR3 is TGTGCCAGCAGCCTTCCGGGTAGCGGGAGGTTGGAGACCCAGTACTTC. Supplemented by reference TRBV28 and TRBJ2-5, the full variable domain reads DVKVTQSSRYLVKRTGEKVFLECVQDMDHENMFWYRQDPGLGLRLIYFSYDVKMKEKGDIPEGYSVSREKKERFSLILESASTNQTSMYLCASSLPGSGRLETQYFGPGTRLLVL.

The chain couples TRBV5-4 to TRBJ2-3; TRBD2 might be the D (6 bases). The CDR3 sequence is 15 residues long. CDR1 is SGHNT, CDR2 YYREEE, per germline (reference sequence). Between the trimmed V and J ends, which lost 3 bases and 6 bases, there was a span of 17 bases. In nucleotides, the CDR3 is TGTGCCAGCAGCTGGAGGGGTCAGGGTGGTGATACGCAGTATTTT. As protein: CASSWRGQGGDTQYF.

The DNA for the CDR3 is TGTGCCAGCGGCTATAGGACAGTCTATGGCTACACCTTC. The encoded protein is CASGYRTVYGYTF. The rearrangement uses TRBV6-6 and TRBJ1-2, with TRBD1 as a possible D gene (6 bases). In germline, CDR1 is MNHNY, CDR2 SVGAGI (reference sequence). The CDR3 is 13 residues long. The V and J ends lost 8 bases and 4 bases respectively, with 14 bases between them.

V is TRBV28 and J is TRBJ1-1, with TRBD1 as a possible D gene (5 bases). This CDR3 comprises 16 residues. Germline V gives CDR1 MDHEN, CDR2 SYDVKM. Trimming took off 6 bases at V and 7 bases at J, with 24 bases between the two ends. The CDR3, as DNA: TGTGCCAGCAGCCTCCATGGCCAGGGAAGGAGTGGTGAAGCTTTCTTT. Translation: CASSLHGQGRSGEAFF.

V and J are TRBV27 and TRBJ1-2; possible D gene TRBD1, 6 bases. The CDR3 length is 14 residues. Germline V lookup: CDR1 MNHEY, CDR2 SMNVEV (reference sequence). Deletions cut 5 bases from V and 2 bases from J, with 12 bases between. The CDR3 is CASSPPTGNYGYTF. CDR3 sequence (DNA): TGTGCCAGCAGTCCTCCTACAGGGAACTATGGCTACACCTTC.

The chain recombines TRBV7-6 with TRBJ2-7, with D perhaps TRBD2 (6 bases). Trimming removed 5 bases at V and 0 bases at J, with 14 bases between. The CDR3 loop spans 15 amino acids. Per the germline V gene, CDR1 is SGHVS and CDR2 is FNYEAQ. The CDR3 here is CASSPGGTASYEQYF. Written as DNA, the CDR3 is TGTGCCAGCAGCCCCGGCGGGACGGCCTCCTACGAGCAGTACTTC.

A single count supports this clone. This sequence joins TRBV6-5 and TRBJ2-5, with 9 bases aligning to TRBD1. The J call may be in error: the DNA end matches TRBJ2-7 better. The CDR3 is 13 residues long. Germline CDR1 is MNHEY and CDR2 is SVGAGI. CDR3 in amino acids: CASSWGQGYEQYF. CDR3 nucleotides: TGTGCCAGCAGTTGGGGACAGGGCTACGAGCAGTACTTC.

This clone has a handful of counts. The chain is built from TRBV5-1 and TRBJ2-3; D perhaps matches TRBD1 (6 bases). The CDR3 spans 14 residues. V lost 2 bases and J 5 bases, leaving 12 bases between the germline ends. The germline V gene has CDR1 SGHRS and CDR2 YFSETQ. This CDR3 is CASSFGQGLDTQYF. The CDR3 DNA follows: TGCGCCAGCAGCTTCGGGCAGGGGTTAGATACGCAGTATTTT.

V and J are TRBV28 and TRBJ1-2, with D possibly TRBD1 on 6 matching bases. Germline CDR1 and CDR2: MDHEN and SYDVKM. V lost 5 bases and J 4 bases, leaving 17 bases between the germline ends. The CDR3 is made up of 15 amino acids. CDR3 DNA: TGTGCCAGCAGTCCTAGGGGGGGGCACGCCTATGGCTACACCTTC. Translation gives CASSPRGGHAYGYTF.

The rearrangement links TRBV25-1 to TRBJ2-4; perhaps TRBD1 as D (7 bases). The CDR3 loop spans 12 amino acids. The V gene lost 7 bases and the J gene lost 7 bases, with 11 bases spanning the gap. The germline V gene has CDR1 MGHDK and CDR2 SYGVNS. The DNA of the CDR3 is TGTGCCAGCACACCAGGGGGGAACATTCAGTACTTC. Translating gives CASTPGGNIQYF.

The rearrangement uses TRBV18 and TRBJ2-7, with 8 bases fitting TRBD1. J gave up 0 bases and V 4 bases, and 5 bases lay outside the gene matches. The germline V gene encodes CDR1 KGHSH and CDR2 LQKENI. The CDR3 extends over 15 amino acids. The CDR3 loop reads CASSQGQGSSYEQYF. In DNA, the CDR3 is TGTGCCAGCTCACAAGGACAGGGCAGCTCCTACGAGCAGTACTTC.

A note on this clone: Other DNA sequences in this sample translate to the same CDR3. The chain has TRBV28 and TRBJ2-7; 14 nucleotides agree with TRBD2. This CDR3 comprises 15 residues. Germline assignment: CDR1 MDHEN and CDR2 SYDVKM. The trim removed 5 bases at V and 4 bases at J, leaving 4 bases unmatched. The CDR3 DNA sequence: TGTGCCAGCAGTCTCGGGACTAGCGGGAGTTACGAGCAGTACTTC. Translating gives CASSLGTSGSYEQYF. Combining the CDR3 with reference TRBV28 and TRBJ2-7 gives the whole variable domain DVKVTQSSRYLVKRTGEKVFLECVQDMDHENMFWYRQDPGLGLRLIYFSYDVKMKEKGDIPEGYSVSREKKERFSLILESASTNQTSMYLCASSLGTSGSYEQYFGPGTRLTVT.

In its sample, this clone was seen a few times. The chain combines TRBV18 with TRBJ2-7, with 9 bases aligning to TRBD1. V lost 1 base and J lost 6; bases outside the gene matches: 10. The CDR3 spans 16 residues. Germline assignment: CDR1 KGHSH and CDR2 LQKENI. The CDR3 coding sequence is TGTGCCAGCTCACCACTTTGGACAGGGGAGGTTGCCGAGCAGTACTTC. Protein: CASSPLWTGEVAEQYF.

V and J are TRBV7-9 and TRBJ2-5; the match to TRBD2 covers 7 bases. This CDR3 is 14 amino acids long. The J segment lost 7 bases and the V segment lost 1 base, leaving 6 bases of the junction unmatched. Germline V lookup: CDR1 SEHNR, CDR2 FQNEAQ (reference sequence). CDR3 sequence (DNA): TGTGCCAGCAGCTTAGTGGGTTCGGGGGGGACCCAGTACTTC. It encodes CASSLVGSGGTQYF.

The rearrangement joins TRBV30 to TRBJ2-7; the D gene is possibly TRBD1 (5 bases). V was clipped by 0 bases and J by 2 bases, with 8 bases between them. This CDR3 has 13 residues. Germline values: CDR1 GTSNPN, CDR2 SVGIG (reference sequence). This CDR3 reads CAWSVGAAYEQYF. Written as DNA, the CDR3 is TGTGCCTGGAGTGTTGGGGCAGCCTACGAGCAGTACTTC.

The CDR3 loop reads CAISEQLGLAESTDTQYF. The DNA for the CDR3 is TGTGCCATCAGTGAGCAATTGGGACTAGCGGAGAGCACAGATACGCAGTATTTT. The V call is TRBV10-3, the J call TRBJ2-3; TRBD2 matches at 11 bases. With V trimmed by 2 bases and J by 0 bases, 7 bases remained unmatched. The CDR3 consists of 18 residues. Germline CDR1 and CDR2: ENHRY and SYGVKD.